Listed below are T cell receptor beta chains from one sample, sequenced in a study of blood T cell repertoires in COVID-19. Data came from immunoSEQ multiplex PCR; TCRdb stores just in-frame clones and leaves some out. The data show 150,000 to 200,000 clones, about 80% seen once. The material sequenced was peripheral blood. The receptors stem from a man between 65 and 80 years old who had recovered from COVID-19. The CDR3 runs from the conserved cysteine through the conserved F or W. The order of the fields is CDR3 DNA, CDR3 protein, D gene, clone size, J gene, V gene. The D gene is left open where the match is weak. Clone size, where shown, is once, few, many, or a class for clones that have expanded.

cdr3_nt: TGTGCCAGCAGCCCACCTTGGGGAACAGGGGGCGGGCAAAGAGGCTACACCTTC
cdr3_aa: CASSPPWGTGGGQRGYTF
d_call: TRBD1
clone_size: NA
j_call: TRBJ1-2
v_call: TRBV11-2

cdr3_nt: TGTGCCTGGAGTGCTCAAGCTAAGGAGCAGTTCTTC
cdr3_aa: CAWSAQAKEQFF
d_call: NA
clone_size: NA
j_call: TRBJ2-1
v_call: TRBV30

cdr3_nt: TGTGCCAGCAGCGTAGGGAATAGTGGGAGTGGGACAGATACGCAGTATTTT
cdr3_aa: CASSVGNSGSGTDTQYF
d_call: NA
clone_size: once
j_call: TRBJ2-3
v_call: TRBV9

cdr3_nt: TGCGCCAGCAGCCAGACCGACAGGGGGCTTCAGCCCCAGCATTTT
cdr3_aa: CASSQTDRGLQPQHF
d_call: TRBD1
clone_size: few
j_call: TRBJ1-5
v_call: TRBV4-1

cdr3_nt: TGTGCCAGCAGCTGGGCGGGACAAGAGACCCAGTACTTC
cdr3_aa: CASSWAGQETQYF
d_call: NA
clone_size: NA
j_call: TRBJ2-5
v_call: TRBV6-2/TRBV6-3

cdr3_nt: TGTGCCAGCAGTGAAGCAGCGGGCACCTACGAGCAGTACTTC
cdr3_aa: CASSEAAGTYEQYF
d_call: NA
clone_size: NA
j_call: TRBJ2-7
v_call: TRBV2

cdr3_nt: TGTGCCAGTAGCACAGCGGGGGGAATGAATTCACCCCTCCACTTT
cdr3_aa: CASSTAGGMNSPLHF
d_call: NA
clone_size: NA
j_call: TRBJ1-6
v_call: TRBV19

cdr3_nt: TGTGCCAGCAGCTCCAGGGGGCTCAGCACAGATACGCAGTATTTT
cdr3_aa: CASSSRGLSTDTQYF
d_call: TRBD1
clone_size: NA
j_call: TRBJ2-3
v_call: TRBV7-2

cdr3_nt: TGTGCCAGCAGCTTACGGGAGAGGAACGACGAGCAGTACTTC
cdr3_aa: CASSLRERNDEQYF
d_call: NA
clone_size: NA
j_call: TRBJ2-7
v_call: TRBV11-2

cdr3_nt: TGTGCCAGCAGCTTAGTGGACAGGGGATATGGCTACACCTTC
cdr3_aa: CASSLVDRGYGYTF
d_call: TRBD1
clone_size: NA
j_call: TRBJ1-2
v_call: TRBV11-2

cdr3_nt: TGTGCCAGCAGCTTGGGACCTAGCGGCTCTTACAATGAGCAGTTCTTC
cdr3_aa: CASSLGPSGSYNEQFF
d_call: TRBD2
clone_size: NA
j_call: TRBJ2-1
v_call: TRBV5-4

cdr3_nt: TGTGCCAGTAGTCCGTTGAGCGGGGAGCTGTTTTTT
cdr3_aa: CASSPLSGELFF
d_call: NA
clone_size: NA
j_call: TRBJ2-2
v_call: TRBV19

cdr3_nt: TGTGCCAGCAGCCGGACTAGCGGGAGGGAGTACAATGAGCAGTTCTTC
cdr3_aa: CASSRTSGREYNEQFF
d_call: TRBD2
clone_size: NA
j_call: TRBJ2-1
v_call: TRBV13

cdr3_nt: TGTGCCAGCAGCCCTGGGGGGGAACTCAGCACAGATACGCAGTATTTT
cdr3_aa: CASSPGGELSTDTQYF
d_call: TRBD2
clone_size: NA
j_call: TRBJ2-3
v_call: TRBV4-2

cdr3_nt: TGTGCCAGTAGTATAATCCGCGGGAGCGGCAATCAGCCCCAGCATTTT
cdr3_aa: CASSIIRGSGNQPQHF
d_call: NA
clone_size: few
j_call: TRBJ1-5
v_call: TRBV19

cdr3_nt: TGTGCCAGCAGCTTAAGAGCGGGAGGGGGAACTAGCACAGATACGCAGTATTTT
cdr3_aa: CASSLRAGGGTSTDTQYF
d_call: TRBD2
clone_size: few
j_call: TRBJ2-3
v_call: TRBV7-2

cdr3_nt: TGTGCCAGCTCACCACCGGGACAGGGGAACCAGCCCCAGCATTTT
cdr3_aa: CASSPPGQGNQPQHF
d_call: TRBD1
clone_size: NA
j_call: TRBJ1-5
v_call: TRBV18

cdr3_nt: TGTGCCAGCAGCACACAGGACACGACGTTTTCCTACGAGCAGTACTTC
cdr3_aa: CASSTQDTTFSYEQYF
d_call: NA
clone_size: few
j_call: TRBJ2-7
v_call: TRBV11-2

cdr3_nt: TGTGCCAGCACCCGCCGGGGGGTCGTGATCTATGGCTACACCTTC
cdr3_aa: CASTRRGVVIYGYTF
d_call: NA
clone_size: NA
j_call: TRBJ1-2
v_call: TRBV28

cdr3_nt: TGTGCCAGCAGTGAAGACAGGGCCCTAGCCAAAAACATTCAGTACTTC
cdr3_aa: CASSEDRALAKNIQYF
d_call: NA
clone_size: NA
j_call: TRBJ2-4
v_call: TRBV2

cdr3_nt: TGTGCCAGCAGAGGACGCCGGGAGGCCTACGAGCAGTACTTC
cdr3_aa: CASRGRREAYEQYF
d_call: TRBD2
clone_size: NA
j_call: TRBJ2-7
v_call: TRBV6-5

cdr3_nt: TGTGCCAGCAGCCAACCGGGACAGCCTAATGAAAAACTGTTTTTT
cdr3_aa: CASSQPGQPNEKLFF
d_call: TRBD1
clone_size: NA
j_call: TRBJ1-4
v_call: TRBV3-1/TRBV3-2

cdr3_nt: TGTGCCAGCAGTCCCCGTGACAATGAGCAGTTCTTC
cdr3_aa: CASSPRDNEQFF
d_call: NA
clone_size: NA
j_call: TRBJ2-1
v_call: TRBV27

cdr3_nt: TGTGCCAGCAGTTTGTCGGTGCCTTACGAGCAGTACTTC
cdr3_aa: CASSLSVPYEQYF
d_call: NA
clone_size: once
j_call: TRBJ2-7
v_call: TRBV12-3/TRBV12-4